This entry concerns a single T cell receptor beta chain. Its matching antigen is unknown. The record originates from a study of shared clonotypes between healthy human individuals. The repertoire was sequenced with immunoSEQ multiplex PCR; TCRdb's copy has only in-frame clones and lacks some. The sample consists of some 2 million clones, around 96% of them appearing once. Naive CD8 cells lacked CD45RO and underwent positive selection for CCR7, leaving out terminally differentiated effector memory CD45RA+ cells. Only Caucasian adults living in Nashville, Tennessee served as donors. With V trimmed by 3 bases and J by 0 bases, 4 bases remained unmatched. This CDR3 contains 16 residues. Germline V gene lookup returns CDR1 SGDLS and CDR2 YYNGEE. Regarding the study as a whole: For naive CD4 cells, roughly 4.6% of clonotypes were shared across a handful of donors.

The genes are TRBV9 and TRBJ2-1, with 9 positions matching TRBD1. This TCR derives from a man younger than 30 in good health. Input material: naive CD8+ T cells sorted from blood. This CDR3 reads CASSALDRGSYNEQFF. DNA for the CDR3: TGTGCCAGCAGCGCACTGGACAGGGGCTCCTACAATGAGCAGTTCTTC.